This T cell receptor (beta chain) came from a study of blood T cells in healthy people across ages. The V gene lost 4 bases and the J gene lost 7 bases, with 26 bases spanning the gap. There are 18 residues in the CDR3. CDR1 and CDR2 (germline): SNHLY, FYNNEI. A second PCR of 7 to 11 cycles used a sample-barcoded 5' primer and a J-beta primer mix. TCRdb re-called the 5' RACE reads through MiXCR, storing one row per CDR3 protein. The sample comprises about a million distinct CDR3 sequences, 51% of which are singletons, and about 22% rests with the top ten. Specimen: blood. This clonotype originated in a woman aged 60 to 75 in good health. The chain has TRBV2 and TRBJ2-1; perhaps D is TRBD1 or TRBD2 (5 bases each). Here the CDR3 DNA reads TGTGCCAGCAGTGGGGGGTACGACGGCAGCAACAGCCCAAATGAGCAGTTCTTC. Encoded protein: CASSGGYDGSNSPNEQFF.